Listed below are T cell receptor beta chains from one sample, sequenced in a study of blood T cell repertoires in COVID-19. Here immunoSEQ multiplex PCR was the method, and the copy in TCRdb shows in-frame clones only, minus some. Of fewer than 200,000 clones listed, 70% to 90% are singletons. The sequenced material came from peripheral blood. These receptors came from an elderly woman with COVID-19, enrolled during active disease. The CDR3 runs from the conserved cysteine through the conserved F or W. D genes are given only for firm matches. For some rows the clone size is stated as once, few or many, or as a class when expanded; others skip it.

clone_size	d_call	v_call	j_call	cdr3_aa	cdr3_nt
few	NA	TRBV7-7	TRBJ2-7	CASSLVRLLNSYEQYF	TGTGCTAGCAGCTTAGTTCGACTTTTAAACTCCTACGAGCAGTACTTC
NA	TRBD2	TRBV9	TRBJ2-1	CASSSLGSGSNNEQFF	TGTGCCAGCAGCTCCCTGGGTAGCGGGAGCAACAATGAGCAGTTCTTC
NA	NA	TRBV5-4	TRBJ2-7	CASSLGSSPYEQYF	TGTGCCAGCAGCTTGGGATCCAGTCCCTACGAGCAGTACTTC
NA	NA	TRBV29-1	TRBJ2-5	CSARKGGETQYF	TGCAGCGCCAGAAAGGGGGGGGAGACCCAGTACTTC
few	NA	TRBV6-2/TRBV6-3	TRBJ2-7	CASSFKTNSYEQYF	TGTGCCAGCAGTTTCAAGACTAACTCCTACGAGCAGTACTTC
NA	TRBD1	TRBV2	TRBJ1-5	CASSEGQGYQPQHF	TGTGCCAGCAGTGAGGGACAGGGGTATCAGCCCCAGCATTTT
NA	NA	TRBV28	TRBJ1-5	CASIGAGSGQPQHF	TGTGCCAGCATTGGTGCGGGGTCGGGCCAGCCCCAGCATTTT
NA	TRBD1	TRBV18	TRBJ1-5	CASSPDRGTRGNQPQHF	TGTGCCAGCTCACCGGACAGGGGGACGAGAGGCAATCAGCCCCAGCATTTT
once	NA	TRBV9	TRBJ1-1	CASSAALPGRDTEAFF	TGTGCCAGCAGCGCCGCTTTGCCAGGGAGGGACACTGAAGCTTTCTTT
NA	NA	TRBV14	TRBJ1-1	CASSLGGGEAFF	TGTGCCAGCAGCCTTGGAGGAGGTGAAGCTTTCTTT
NA	TRBD1	TRBV2	TRBJ2-7	CASSEGQGLHEQYF	TGTGCCAGCAGTGAAGGACAGGGGCTCCACGAGCAGTACTTC
few	NA	TRBV29-1	TRBJ2-5	CSVHRETQYF	TGCAGCGTACACAGGGAGACCCAGTACTTC
NA	NA	TRBV18	TRBJ1-1	CASSPPMGQGTEAFF	TGTGCCAGCTCACCACCTATGGGGCAAGGAACTGAAGCTTTCTTT
NA	NA	TRBV5-6	TRBJ1-2	CASSFGRQNYGYTF	TGTGCCAGCAGCTTCGGTCGACAGAACTATGGCTACACCTTC
NA	TRBD1	TRBV9	TRBJ1-6	CASSGGQGNNSPLHF	TGTGCCAGCAGCGGGGGACAGGGGAATAATTCACCCCTCCACTTT
once	TRBD2	TRBV2	TRBJ2-2	CASRDKTTSSGELFF	TGTGCCAGCAGAGACAAGACGACTAGCTCCGGGGAGCTGTTTTTT
NA	NA	TRBV10-3	TRBJ2-6	CAMSPTTPSGANVLTF	TGTGCCATGTCCCCCACAACGCCCTCTGGGGCCAACGTCCTGACTTTC
NA	TRBD1	TRBV10-3	TRBJ1-4	CAISNTGTGEEKLFF	TGTGCCATCAGCAATACCGGGACAGGGGAGGAAAAACTGTTTTTT
NA	TRBD2	TRBV29-1	TRBJ2-1	CSVEGLAGSEQFF	TGCAGCGTTGAGGGACTAGCGGGATCTGAGCAGTTCTTC
NA	TRBD1	TRBV5-4	TRBJ1-2	CASSLPGGGYGYTF	TGTGCCAGCAGCTTGCCAGGGGGCGGCTATGGCTACACCTTC
NA	NA	TRBV29-1	TRBJ1-2	CSVERGAQDYGYTF	TGCAGCGTTGAGCGGGGGGCGCAGGACTATGGCTACACCTTC
NA	NA	TRBV7-6	TRBJ2-7	CASSIGHLSYEQYF	TGTGCCAGCAGCATCGGACACCTCTCCTACGAGCAGTACTTC
NA	NA	TRBV9	TRBJ1-1	CASSVGGYTEAFF	TGTGCCAGCAGCGTCGGAGGTTACACTGAAGCTTTCTTT
NA	TRBD2	TRBV7-3	TRBJ2-1	CASSLGTSGRGEQFF	TGTGCCAGCAGCCTCGGGACTAGCGGGAGGGGTGAGCAGTTCTTC
few	TRBD2	TRBV4-1	TRBJ2-1	CASSQDLSTSGYNEQFF	TGCGCCAGCAGCCAAGATCTTTCGACTAGCGGCTACAATGAGCAGTTCTTC
NA	TRBD2	TRBV11-2	TRBJ2-1	CASSWTSGNNEQFF	TGTGCCAGCAGCTGGACTAGCGGAAACAATGAGCAGTTCTTC
once	NA	TRBV18	TRBJ2-7	CASSQGAYEQYF	TGTGCCAGCTCACAAGGGGCCTACGAGCAGTACTTC
once	TRBD2	TRBV5-4	TRBJ2-7	CASSLAGGDEQYF	TGTGCCAGCAGCCTAGCGGGAGGCGACGAGCAGTACTTC
NA	NA	TRBV6-1	TRBJ1-2	CASSDLEWRYTF	TGTGCCAGCAGTGATCTCGAATGGAGGTACACCTTC
NA	NA	TRBV5-1	TRBJ2-3	CASSSYTQGRGDTQYF	TGCGCCAGCAGCTCTTATACCCAAGGAAGGGGAGATACGCAGTATTTT
NA	TRBD2	TRBV28	TRBJ2-5	CASSPGLAGGTIGETQYF	TGTGCCAGCAGTCCCGGACTAGCGGGAGGAACCATAGGTGAGACCCAGTACTTC
few	NA	TRBV5-5	TRBJ1-1	CASRQDRFTEAFF	TGTGCCAGCAGACAAGACAGGTTCACTGAAGCTTTCTTT